This entry lists 24 T cell receptor beta chains sequenced from one sample in a study of blood T cell repertoires in COVID-19. Data came from immunoSEQ multiplex PCR; TCRdb stores just in-frame clones and leaves some out. The data show tens of thousands of clones, 80% to 90% seen once. Sequencing used peripheral blood. The receptors were gathered from a human donor in a cohort sampled during active COVID-19.

The genes are TRBV5-1 and TRBJ2-1, with 7 bases lining up with TRBD2. Trimming removed 2 bases from V and 6 bases from J; junction bases left unmatched: 5. The CDR3 spans 14 residues. Germline CDR1 and CDR2: SGHRS and YFSETQ. CDR3 coding DNA: TGCGCCAGCAGCTTCGGCGGGAGCGGCAATGAGCAGTTCTTC. This gives the protein CASSFGGSGNEQFF.

The chain links TRBV9 to TRBJ1-5, with a weak D call TRBD1 (6 bases). With 3 bases removed from V and 4 bases from J, the gap between germline ends came to 11 bases. Germline lookup yields CDR1 SGDLS and CDR2 YYNGEE. The CDR3 spans 14 residues. Here the CDR3 DNA reads TGTGCCAGCAGCGGAGGGACAAATAATCAGCCCCAGCATTTT. Translated, it gives CASSGGTNNQPQHF.

The rearrangement joins TRBV28 to TRBJ1-1, with a weak D call TRBD1 (5 bases). The V gene lost 1 base and the J gene lost 10 bases, with 16 bases spanning the gap. The CDR3 totals 14 residues. In germline, CDR1 is MDHEN, CDR2 SYDVKM. CDR3 in amino acids: CASSLSGEAKVAFF. CDR3 nucleotide sequence: TGTGCCAGCAGTTTATCGGGGGAAGCAAAGGTAGCTTTCTTT. The full variable domain, with the rest looked up from reference TRBV28 and TRBJ1-1, is DVKVTQSSRYLVKRTGEKVFLECVQDMDHENMFWYRQDPGLGLRLIYFSYDVKMKEKGDIPEGYSVSREKKERFSLILESASTNQTSMYLCASSLSGEAKVAFFGQGTRLTVV.

V and J are TRBV5-5 and TRBJ1-5, with 7 positions matching TRBD1. The V and J ends lost 3 bases and 1 base, in that order; junction bases with no gene match: 1. Germline V gives CDR1 SGHKS, CDR2 YYEKEE (reference sequence). The CDR3 spans 14 residues. This chain's CDR3 is CASSSGQSNQPQHF. CDR3 DNA sequence: TGTGCCAGCAGCTCGGGACAGAGCAATCAGCCCCAGCATTTT. The full variable domain, in which reference TRBV5-5 and TRBJ1-5 provide the parts outside the CDR3, is DAGVTQSPTHLIKTRGQQVTLRCSPISGHKSVSWYQQVLGQGPQFIFQYYEKEERGRGNFPDRFSARQFPNYSSELNVNALLLGDSALYLCASSSGQSNQPQHFGDGTRLSIL.

This chain uses TRBV9 with TRBJ1-1; D remains ambiguous. The CDR3 is made up of 14 amino acids. V was shortened by 0 bases and J by 5 bases, with 11 bases between the two germline ends. Germline CDR1 SGDLS, CDR2 YYNGEE. CDR3 protein: CASSVVGGETEAFF. The CDR3 DNA reads as TGTGCCAGCAGCGTAGTCGGCGGGGAAACTGAAGCTTTCTTT.

The V gene is TRBV19, the J gene TRBJ1-3, with D perhaps TRBD1 (6 bases). The CDR3 has 14 residues. Germline CDR1 reads LNHDA; CDR2 reads SQIVND (reference sequence). Trimming removed 3 bases from V and 4 bases from J, with 10 bases in between. DNA of the CDR3: TGTGCCAGTAGTATGACAGGCACCGGAAACACCATATATTTT. Translation gives CASSMTGTGNTIYF.

This clone was seen a few times. The rearrangement joins TRBV10-1 to TRBJ2-7; D unclear. V dropped 2 bases and J dropped 3 bases, with 8 bases sitting between them. Looked up from germline, CDR1 is WNHNN and CDR2 is SYGVQD (reference sequence). The CDR3 consists of 13 residues. This CDR3 reads CASSENRFYEQYF. The CDR3 coding sequence is TGCGCCAGCAGTGAGAATCGGTTCTACGAGCAGTACTTC.

The rearrangement links TRBV5-1 to TRBJ2-5, with TRBD1 as a possible D gene (6 bases). Germline loops: CDR1 SGHRS, CDR2 YFSETQ. Trimming took 0 bases from V and 3 from J, leaving 12 bases between them. The CDR3 totals 15 residues. The CDR3 loop is CASSLVLQGKETQYF. DNA for the CDR3: TGCGCCAGCAGCTTGGTTCTACAGGGAAAAGAGACCCAGTACTTC.

This clone appeared a single time. This chain links TRBV9 with TRBJ2-5; 14 nucleotides match TRBD2. Losses at the gene ends were 4 bases for V and 5 bases for J; bases not matched to a gene: 7. The CDR3 extends over 16 amino acids. Germline loops: CDR1 SGDLS, CDR2 YYNGEE. CDR3 sequence (DNA): TGTGCCAGCAGCAGGGGACTAGCGGGAGTTGGGGAGACCCAGTACTTC. Amino acid sequence: CASSRGLAGVGETQYF.

This rearrangement joins TRBV29-1 to TRBJ2-5, with a weak D call TRBD1 (6 bases). Trimming pared 5 bases from V and 7 bases from J, leaving 14 bases between. The CDR3 extends over 12 amino acids. Germline CDR1 is SQVTM and CDR2 is ANQGSEA. CDR3 sequence: CSVNRQAGTQYF. Written as DNA, the CDR3 is TGCAGCGTTAATCGACAGGCCGGGACCCAGTACTTC.

V is TRBV4-2 and J is TRBJ1-6; the match to TRBD1 covers 7 bases. Germline V gene data show CDR1 as LGHNA and CDR2 as YNFKEQ. Trimming cost V 0 bases and J 9 bases; bases outside gene matches: 8. The CDR3 has 16 residues. CDR3 residues: CASSQETRQGSSPLHF. In DNA form, the CDR3 reads TGTGCCAGCAGCCAAGAGACCCGACAGGGAAGTTCACCCCTCCACTTT.

The rearrangement joins TRBV4-2 to TRBJ1-6; the match to TRBD1 covers 7 bases. This CDR3 is 14 amino acids long. Trimming removed 5 bases from V and 4 bases from J; junction bases left unmatched: 2. Germline loops: CDR1 LGHNA, CDR2 YNFKEQ. CDR3 bases: TGTGCCAGCAGCGCGGGACAGTATAATTCACCCCTCCACTTT. This encodes CASSAGQYNSPLHF.

The count of this clone is one. The V gene is TRBV7-6, the J gene TRBJ2-5, with 10 bases lining up with TRBD2. Germline V CDR1 and CDR2: SGHVS, FNYEAQ. V was clipped by 1 base and J by 0 bases; unmatched bases: 2. The CDR3 has 16 amino acids. The CDR3 region has the DNA TGTGCCAGCAGCTTAGGGACTAGCGGTTACCAAGAGACCCAGTACTTC. Protein sequence: CASSLGTSGYQETQYF.

Here the CDR3 DNA reads TGTGCCAGTAGTTTGTTGCTGACAGGGGTTGAGACCCAGTACTTC. Translated, it gives CASSLLLTGVETQYF. This chain links TRBV19 with TRBJ2-5, with 8 bases fitting TRBD1. J was trimmed by 5 bases and V by 5 bases; bases with no gene match: 10. The CDR3 consists of 15 residues. CDR1 and CDR2 (germline): LNHDA, SQIVND (reference sequence).

The chain links TRBV9 to TRBJ2-6; perhaps TRBD2 as D (7 bases). CDR1 SGDLS and CDR2 YYNGEE come from the germline V gene. Trimming left V 7 bases short and J 4 bases short, with 15 bases between. The CDR3 totals 15 residues. CDR3 nucleotide sequence: TGTGCCAGCGAGGGACGGGGGGCGGGGGCCAACGTCCTGACTTTC. Translating gives CASEGRGAGANVLTF.

This chain connects TRBV5-1 to TRBJ2-3; 7 bases agree with TRBD2. Germline CDR1 is SGHRS and CDR2 is YFSETQ. This CDR3 region has 15 residues. Trimming cost V 0 bases and J 3 bases; bases outside gene matches: 4. CDR3 amino acids: CASSLVAGETDTQYF. The CDR3 nucleotides are TGCGCCAGCAGCTTGGTGGCGGGGGAAACAGATACGCAGTATTTT.

This sequence joins TRBV5-4 and TRBJ2-7, with TRBD2 identical over 8 bases. This CDR3 has 15 residues. Trimming took 4 bases from V and 3 from J; bases not matched to a gene: 9. CDR1 and CDR2 (germline): SGHNT, YYREEE (reference sequence). CDR3 in DNA: TGTGCCAGCAGCCCCCAAGCGGGAGAAATCTACGAGCAGTACTTC. Amino acid sequence: CASSPQAGEIYEQYF.

CDR3 sequence reads: CASSLEGGKNIQYF. The CDR3 DNA follows: TGCGCCAGCAGCTTGGAAGGGGGAAAAAACATTCAGTACTTC. This sequence joins TRBV5-1 and TRBJ2-4; D is possibly TRBD1 (6 bases). There are 14 residues in the CDR3. Trimming took 0 bases from V and 4 from J, leaving 8 bases between them. Germline V gene data show CDR1 as SGHRS and CDR2 as YFSETQ.

The rearrangement links TRBV24-1 to TRBJ2-1; 10 bases are a match to TRBD2. V lost 3 bases to trimming and J lost 7 bases; unmatched junction nucleotides: 8. This CDR3 contains 16 residues. The germline CDR1 and CDR2 sequences are KGHDR and SFDVKD. CDR3 sequence (DNA): TGTGCCACCAGTGATACGAGCGGGGGGGCCCTGAATGAGCAGTTCTTC. Amino acids: CATSDTSGGALNEQFF.

This clone has just one count. The chain couples TRBV25-1 to TRBJ2-2, with D perhaps matching TRBD1 (6 bases). The CDR3 is 15 amino acids. Germline CDR1 is MGHDK and CDR2 is SYGVNS. Trimming removed 1 base at V and 1 base at J, with 7 bases between. This CDR3 is CASSESGENTGELFF. As DNA, the CDR3 is TGTGCCAGCAGTGAATCAGGGGAGAACACCGGGGAGCTGTTTTTT. Full variable domain (outside the CDR3, taken from reference TRBV25-1 and TRBJ2-2): EADIYQTPRYLVIGTGKKITLECSQTMGHDKMYWYQQDPGMELHLIHYSYGVNSTEKGDLSSESTVSRIRTEHFPLTLESARPSHTSQYLCASSESGENTGELFFGEGSRLTVL.

This clone has just one count. J is TRBJ2-7 and V is TRBV25-1; TRBD1 matches 7 bases. Germline CDR1 and CDR2: MGHDK and SYGVNS. V lost 5 bases, J lost 0 bases, and 7 bases stayed unmatched. The CDR3 spans 15 residues. The CDR3 reads CASSSDRDSSYEQYF. CDR3 DNA: TGTGCCAGCAGTTCGGACCGGGACAGCTCCTACGAGCAGTACTTC.

J is TRBJ2-3 and V is TRBV5-6; the match to TRBD2 covers 11 bases. Looked up from germline, CDR1 is SGHDT and CDR2 is YYEEEE. The CDR3 totals 15 residues. The junction had 5 bases not matched to a gene; V was cut back by 3 bases and J by 5 bases. CDR3 amino acids: CASSYSGGAGDTQYF. The CDR3 coding sequence is TGTGCCAGCAGCTATAGCGGGGGGGCCGGAGATACGCAGTATTTT. Filled out from reference TRBV5-6 and TRBJ2-3, the complete variable domain reads DAGVTQSPTHLIKTRGQQVTLRCSPKSGHDTVSWYQQALGQGPQFIFQYYEEEERQRGNFPDRFSGHQFPNYSSELNVNALLLGDSALYLCASSYSGGAGDTQYFGPGTRLTVL.

The chain couples TRBV6-2 or TRBV6-3 to TRBJ2-1; TRBD1 agrees at 8 bases. The CDR3 runs to 13 residues. With 2 bases clipped from V and 6 bases from J, the junction kept 0 bases outside the gene matches. Germline-derived CDR1 and CDR2 are MNHEY and SVGEGT. DNA of the CDR3: TGTGCCAGCAGTTACGACAGGGGCAATGAGCAGTTCTTC. This gives the protein CASSYDRGNEQFF.

The chain uses TRBV19 and TRBJ2-1, with 9 bases fitting TRBD2. The junction had 10 bases not matched to a gene; V was cut back by 9 bases and J by 4 bases. The length of the CDR3 is 15 residues. Germline lookup yields CDR1 LNHDA and CDR2 SQIVND (reference sequence). The CDR3 sequence: CASGASGGLYNEQFF. CDR3 in DNA: TGTGCCAGCGGGGCCAGCGGGGGGTTATACAATGAGCAGTTCTTC.